These 5 T cell receptor beta chains were sequenced from one sample in a study of cytomegalovirus exposure and HLA in healthy donors. The PCR used 60 Vbeta and 13 Jbeta primers. Only in-frame clones appear in the TCRdb table, and some are missing; sequencing was by immunoSEQ multiplex PCR. This table has 95,000 to 100,000 clones, 85% appearing once. What was sequenced was PBMCs. The origin of the receptors is a man aged 30 to 39 in good health and CMV-seronegative.

In this sample, this clone turned up once. V is TRBV11-2 and J is TRBJ2-5; 9 positions agree with TRBD2. Looked up from germline, CDR1 is SGHAT and CDR2 is FQNNGV. With 0 bases clipped from V and 5 bases from J, the junction kept 4 bases outside the gene matches. The CDR3 has 15 amino acids. CDR3 sequence reads: CASSLDPGTSETQYF. CDR3 DNA: TGTGCCAGCAGCTTAGACCCCGGGACTAGCGAGACCCAGTACTTC.

The chain is built from TRBV28 and TRBJ1-1; D not certain. The V gene's germline CDR1 is MDHEN and CDR2 SYDVKM. Trimming took 11 bases from V and 7 from J, leaving 20 bases between them. The CDR3 covers 13 residues. The CDR3 here is CAGSEVSKGEAFF. The CDR3 bases are TGTGCCGGGTCGGAGGTTTCCAAGGGTGAAGCTTTCTTT. Combining the CDR3 with reference TRBV28 and TRBJ1-1 gives the whole variable domain DVKVTQSSRYLVKRTGEKVFLECVQDMDHENMFWYRQDPGLGLRLIYFSYDVKMKEKGDIPEGYSVSREKKERFSLILESASTNQTSMYLCAGSEVSKGEAFFGQGTRLTVV.

CDR3 region: CASSHNDRESQPQHF. CDR3 in DNA: TGCGCCAGCAGCCATAACGACAGGGAGAGTCAGCCCCAGCATTTT. The J gene is TRBJ1-5, the V gene TRBV4-1, with 7 bases matching TRBD1. The V gene end was trimmed by 3 bases and the J gene end by 6 bases; junction bases not matched to a gene: 8. Per the germline V gene, CDR1 is MGHRA and CDR2 is YSYEKL. The CDR3 has 15 residues.

The chain combines TRBV18 with TRBJ2-7; 15 positions agree with TRBD2. CDR1 is KGHSH and CDR2 is LQKENI in the germline V gene. After removal of 3 bases from V and 0 bases from J, the junction contained 18 bases not matched to a gene. The CDR3 totals 22 residues. The CDR3 sequence: CASSPGLAGGPSEAESSYEQYF. The CDR3 nucleotides read TGTGCCAGCTCACCTGGACTAGCGGGAGGGCCAAGCGAGGCCGAAAGCTCCTACGAGCAGTACTTC.

This clone was counted only a few times. This chain links TRBV7-2 with TRBJ2-1; no clear D gene. Germline CDR1 and CDR2: SGHTA and FQGNSA. The CDR3 length is 14 residues. Trimming left V 0 bases short and J 8 bases short, with 11 bases between. In DNA form, the CDR3 reads TGTGCCAGCAGCTTAGCCCTCCAGCAGGATGAGCAGTTCTTC. Protein: CASSLALQQDEQFF.